This note documents a single TCR beta chain sequence. The CDR3 has 16 residues. Between the trimmed V and J ends, which lost 0 bases and 2 bases, there was a span of 12 bases. Germline loops: CDR1 KGHSH, CDR2 LQKENI. This sample was included in a study of shared clonotypes between healthy human individuals. Only in-frame clones appear in the TCRdb table, and some are missing; sequencing was by immunoSEQ multiplex PCR. The data show over a million clones, under 80% seen once. The sequence was obtained from a man between 18 and 35 years old in good health. The J gene is TRBJ2-3, the V gene TRBV18; tentatively, D is TRBD1 or TRBD2 (5 bases each). What was sequenced was memory CD4+ T cells sorted from blood. Noted subset: CD45RA-negative fraction. The CDR3 DNA reads TGTGCCAGCTCACCACCTGTCTTGGGGGTCACAGATACGCAGTATTTT. This encodes CASSPPVLGVTDTQYF.